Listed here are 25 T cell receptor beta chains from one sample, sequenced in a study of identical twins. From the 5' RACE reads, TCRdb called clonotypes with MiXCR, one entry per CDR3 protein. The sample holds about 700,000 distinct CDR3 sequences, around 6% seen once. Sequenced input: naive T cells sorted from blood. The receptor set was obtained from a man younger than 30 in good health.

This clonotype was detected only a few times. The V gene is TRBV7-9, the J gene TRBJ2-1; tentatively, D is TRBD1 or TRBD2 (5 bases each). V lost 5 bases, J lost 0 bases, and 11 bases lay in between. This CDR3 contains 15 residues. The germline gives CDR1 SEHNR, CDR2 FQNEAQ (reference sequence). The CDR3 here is CASSRDVPSYNEQFF. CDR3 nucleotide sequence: TGTGCCAGCAGCAGGGACGTCCCCTCCTACAATGAGCAGTTCTTC.

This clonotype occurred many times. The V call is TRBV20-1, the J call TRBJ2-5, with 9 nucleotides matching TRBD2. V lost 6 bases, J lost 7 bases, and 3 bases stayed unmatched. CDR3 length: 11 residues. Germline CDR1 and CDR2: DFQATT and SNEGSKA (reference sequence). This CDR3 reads CSAPSGMTQYF. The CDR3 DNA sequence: TGCAGTGCACCTAGCGGGATGACCCAGTACTTC.

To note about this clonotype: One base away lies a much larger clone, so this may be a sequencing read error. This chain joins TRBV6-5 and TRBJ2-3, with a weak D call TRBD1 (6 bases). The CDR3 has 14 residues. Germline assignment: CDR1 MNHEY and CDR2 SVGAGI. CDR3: CTSSYGQWTDTQYF. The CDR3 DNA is TGTACCAGCAGTTACGGACAGTGGACAGATACGCAGTATTTT.

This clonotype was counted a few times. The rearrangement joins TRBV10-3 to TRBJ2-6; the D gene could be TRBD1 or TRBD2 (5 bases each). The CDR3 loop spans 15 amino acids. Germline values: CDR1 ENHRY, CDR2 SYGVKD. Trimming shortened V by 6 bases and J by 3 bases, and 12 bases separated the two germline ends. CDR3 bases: TGTGCCATCAGGGGGGTCGTGGTTGGGGCCAACGTCCTGACTTTC. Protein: CAIRGVVVGANVLTF.

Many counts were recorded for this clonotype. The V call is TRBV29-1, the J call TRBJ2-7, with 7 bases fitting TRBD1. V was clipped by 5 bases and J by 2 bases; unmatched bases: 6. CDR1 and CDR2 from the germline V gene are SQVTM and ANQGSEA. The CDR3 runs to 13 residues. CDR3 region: CSVTRDSTYEQYF. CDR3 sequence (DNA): TGCAGCGTTACACGGGACAGCACCTACGAGCAGTACTTC.

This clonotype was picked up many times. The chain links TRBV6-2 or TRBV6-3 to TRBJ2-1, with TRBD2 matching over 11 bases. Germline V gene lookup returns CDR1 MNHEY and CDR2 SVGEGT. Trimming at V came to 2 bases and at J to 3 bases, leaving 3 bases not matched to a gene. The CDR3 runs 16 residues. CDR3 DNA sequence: TGTGCCAGCAGTTACGGTACTAGCGGGGGCTACAATGAGCAGTTCTTC. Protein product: CASSYGTSGGYNEQFF.

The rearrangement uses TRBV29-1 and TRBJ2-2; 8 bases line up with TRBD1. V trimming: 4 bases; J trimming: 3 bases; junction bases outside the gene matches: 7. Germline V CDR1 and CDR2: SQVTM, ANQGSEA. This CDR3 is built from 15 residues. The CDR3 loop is CSVGPQGADTGELFF. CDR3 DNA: TGCAGCGTTGGCCCCCAGGGGGCAGACACCGGGGAGCTGTTTTTT.

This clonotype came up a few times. CDR3 residues: CASSDRAGGAHQPQHF. The CDR3 DNA is TGTGCCAGCAGCGACCGCGCGGGAGGGGCTCATCAGCCCCAGCATTTT. This sequence joins TRBV12-3 or TRBV12-4 and TRBJ1-5; tentatively, D is TRBD1 (5 bases). The CDR3 loop spans 16 amino acids. V lost 6 bases and J lost 5, with 20 bases in between.

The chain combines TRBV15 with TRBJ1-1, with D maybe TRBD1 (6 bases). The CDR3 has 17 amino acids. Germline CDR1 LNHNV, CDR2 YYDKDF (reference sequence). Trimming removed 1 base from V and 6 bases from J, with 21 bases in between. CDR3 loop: CATSRVAGVVGGAEAFF. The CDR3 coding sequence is TGTGCCACCAGCAGAGTCGCAGGGGTTGTGGGGGGGGCTGAAGCTTTCTTT.

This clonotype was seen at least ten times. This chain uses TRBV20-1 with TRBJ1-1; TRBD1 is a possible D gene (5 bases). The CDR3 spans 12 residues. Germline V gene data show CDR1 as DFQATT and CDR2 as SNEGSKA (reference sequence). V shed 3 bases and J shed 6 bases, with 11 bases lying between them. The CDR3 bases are TGCAGTGCTAGTACGGGGACGGCTGAAGCTTTCTTT. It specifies CSASTGTAEAFF.

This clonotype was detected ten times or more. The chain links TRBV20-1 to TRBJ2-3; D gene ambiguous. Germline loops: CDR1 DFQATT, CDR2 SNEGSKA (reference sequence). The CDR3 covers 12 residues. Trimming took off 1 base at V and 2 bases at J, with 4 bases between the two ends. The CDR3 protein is CSARADTDTQYF. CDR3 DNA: TGCAGTGCTAGAGCGGACACAGATACGCAGTATTTT.

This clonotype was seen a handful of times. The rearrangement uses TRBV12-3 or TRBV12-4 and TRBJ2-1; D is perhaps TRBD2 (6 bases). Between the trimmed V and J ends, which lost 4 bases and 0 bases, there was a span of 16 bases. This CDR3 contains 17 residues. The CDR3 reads CASSSGQRGGSYNEQFF. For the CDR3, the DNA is TGTGCCAGCAGTTCGGGGCAAAGGGGAGGCTCCTACAATGAGCAGTTCTTC.

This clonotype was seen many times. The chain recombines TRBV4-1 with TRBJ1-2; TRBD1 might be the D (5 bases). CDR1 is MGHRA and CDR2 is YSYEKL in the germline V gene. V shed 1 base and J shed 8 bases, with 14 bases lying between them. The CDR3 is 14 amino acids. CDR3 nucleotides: TGCGCCAGCAGCCAAGGCAGTCCCAGGGCAGGCTACACCTTC. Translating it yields CASSQGSPRAGYTF.

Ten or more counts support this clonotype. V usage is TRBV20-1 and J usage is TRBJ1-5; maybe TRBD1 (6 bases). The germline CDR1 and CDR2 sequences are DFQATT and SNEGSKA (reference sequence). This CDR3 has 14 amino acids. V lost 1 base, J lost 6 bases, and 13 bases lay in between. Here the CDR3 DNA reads TGCAGTGCTAGAGTACAGGGAGGCGGTCAGCCCCAGCATTTT. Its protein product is CSARVQGGGQPQHF.

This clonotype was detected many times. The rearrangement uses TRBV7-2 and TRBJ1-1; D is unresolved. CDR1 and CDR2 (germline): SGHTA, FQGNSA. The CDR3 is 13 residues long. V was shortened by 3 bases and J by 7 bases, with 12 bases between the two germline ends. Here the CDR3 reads CASSLAAGLEAFF. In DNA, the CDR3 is TGTGCCAGCAGCTTGGCCGCCGGCCTTGAAGCTTTCTTT.

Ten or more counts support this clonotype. The CDR3 here is CSALQGSYNEQFF. The CDR3 bases are TGCAGTGCTCTACAGGGGTCCTACAATGAGCAGTTCTTC. This chain links TRBV20-1 with TRBJ2-1; 7 bases agree with TRBD1. The germline V gene has CDR1 DFQATT and CDR2 SNEGSKA (reference sequence). The CDR3 totals 13 residues. With V trimmed by 5 bases and J by 1 base, 2 bases remained unmatched.

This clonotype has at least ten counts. CDR3 DNA sequence: TGTGCCATCAGTGTGGCGGACAACACAGATACGCAGTATTTT. This translates into CAISVADNTDTQYF. The chain carries TRBV10-3 and TRBJ2-3, with D possibly being TRBD1 (5 bases). Per the germline V gene, CDR1 is ENHRY and CDR2 is SYGVKD. The CDR3 has 14 amino acids. Trimming cost V 4 bases and J 2 bases, with 10 bases left between them.

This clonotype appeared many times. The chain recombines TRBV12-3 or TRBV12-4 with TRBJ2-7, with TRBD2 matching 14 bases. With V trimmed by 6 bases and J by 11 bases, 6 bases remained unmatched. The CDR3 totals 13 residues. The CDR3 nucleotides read TGTGCCAGCAGCGGGACTAGCGGGGGACAGAAGTACTTC. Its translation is CASSGTSGGQKYF.

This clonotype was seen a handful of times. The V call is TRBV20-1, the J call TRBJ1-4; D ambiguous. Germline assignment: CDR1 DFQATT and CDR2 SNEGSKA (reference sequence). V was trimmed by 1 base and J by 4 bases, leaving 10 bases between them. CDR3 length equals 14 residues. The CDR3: CSARVVSYNEKLFF. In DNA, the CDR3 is TGCAGTGCTAGAGTGGTCAGCTATAATGAAAAACTGTTTTTT.

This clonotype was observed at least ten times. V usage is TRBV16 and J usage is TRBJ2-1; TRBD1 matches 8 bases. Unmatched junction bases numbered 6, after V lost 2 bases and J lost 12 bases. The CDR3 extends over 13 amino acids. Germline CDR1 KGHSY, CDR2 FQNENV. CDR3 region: CASSQVRGTGQFF. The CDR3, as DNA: TGTGCCAGCAGCCAAGTCCGGGGGACAGGGCAGTTCTTC.

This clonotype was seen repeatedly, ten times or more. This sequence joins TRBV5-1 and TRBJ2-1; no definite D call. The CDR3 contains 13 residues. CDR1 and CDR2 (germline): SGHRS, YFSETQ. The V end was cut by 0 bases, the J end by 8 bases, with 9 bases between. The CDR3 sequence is CASSLAEVDEQFF. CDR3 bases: TGCGCCAGCAGCTTGGCCGAGGTAGATGAGCAGTTCTTC.

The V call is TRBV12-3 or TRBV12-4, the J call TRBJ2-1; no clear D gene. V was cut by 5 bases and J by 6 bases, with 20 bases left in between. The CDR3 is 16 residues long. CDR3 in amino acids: CASSPRADATSNEQFF. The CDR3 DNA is TGTGCCAGCAGTCCTCGGGCGGACGCTACAAGCAATGAGCAGTTCTTC.

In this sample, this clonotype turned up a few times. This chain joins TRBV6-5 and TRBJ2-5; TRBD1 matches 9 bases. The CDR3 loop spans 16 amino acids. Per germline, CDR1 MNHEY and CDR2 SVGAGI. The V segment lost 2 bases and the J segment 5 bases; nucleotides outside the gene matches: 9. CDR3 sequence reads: CASSYGTGRLRETQYF. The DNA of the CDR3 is TGTGCCAGCAGTTACGGGACAGGGCGGTTAAGGGAGACCCAGTACTTC.

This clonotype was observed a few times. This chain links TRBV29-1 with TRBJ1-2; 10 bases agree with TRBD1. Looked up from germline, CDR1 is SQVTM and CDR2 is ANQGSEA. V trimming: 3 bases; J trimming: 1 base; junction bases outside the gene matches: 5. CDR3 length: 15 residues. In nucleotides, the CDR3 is TGCAGCGTTGACGTCCGGGACAGGGGTAACTATGGCTACACCTTC. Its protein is CSVDVRDRGNYGYTF.

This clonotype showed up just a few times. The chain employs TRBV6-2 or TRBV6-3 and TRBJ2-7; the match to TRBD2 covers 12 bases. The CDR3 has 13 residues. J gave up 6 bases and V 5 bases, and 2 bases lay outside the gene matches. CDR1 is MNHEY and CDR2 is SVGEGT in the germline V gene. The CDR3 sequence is CASSPLAGGEQYF. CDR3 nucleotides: TGTGCCAGCAGTCCACTAGCGGGAGGCGAGCAGTACTTC.